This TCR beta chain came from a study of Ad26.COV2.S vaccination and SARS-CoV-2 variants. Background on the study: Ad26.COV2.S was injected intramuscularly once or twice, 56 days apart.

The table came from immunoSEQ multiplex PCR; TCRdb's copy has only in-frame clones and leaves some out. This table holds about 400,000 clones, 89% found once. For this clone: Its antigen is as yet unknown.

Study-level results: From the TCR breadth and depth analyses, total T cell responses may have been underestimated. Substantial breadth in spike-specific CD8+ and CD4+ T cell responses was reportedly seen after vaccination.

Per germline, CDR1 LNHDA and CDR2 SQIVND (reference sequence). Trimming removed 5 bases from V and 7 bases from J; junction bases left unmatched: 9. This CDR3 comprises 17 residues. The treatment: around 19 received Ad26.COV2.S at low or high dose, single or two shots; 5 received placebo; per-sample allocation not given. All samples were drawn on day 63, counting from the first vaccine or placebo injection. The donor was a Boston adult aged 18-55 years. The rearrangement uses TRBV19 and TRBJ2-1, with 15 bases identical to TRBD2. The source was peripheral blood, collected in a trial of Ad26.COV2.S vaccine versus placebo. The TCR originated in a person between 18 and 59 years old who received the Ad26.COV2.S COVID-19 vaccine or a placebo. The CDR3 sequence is CASSLRGLAGGMNEQFF. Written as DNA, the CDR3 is TGTGCCAGTAGTTTAAGGGGACTAGCGGGAGGAATGAATGAGCAGTTCTTC. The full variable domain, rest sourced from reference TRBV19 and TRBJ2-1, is DGGITQSPKYLFRKEGQNVTLSCEQNLNHDAMYWYRQDPGQGLRLIYYSQIVNDFQKGDIAEGYSVSREKKESFPLTVTSAQKNPTAFYLCASSLRGLAGGMNEQFFGPGTRLTVL.